The rows below give T cell receptor beta chains drawn from one sample of a study of shared clonotypes between healthy human individuals. Produced via immunoSEQ multiplex PCR; TCRdb's table is partial and in-frame only. The sample contains about 2,100,000 clones, more than 85% of which appear only once. Sequenced input: naive CD8+ T cells from PBMCs. These receptors all stem from a man between 18 and 35 years old in good health. Some clones in this sample may be carry-over from other donors' samples. Both conserved end residues are trimmed from each CDR3. Each record gives: J gene, V gene, clone size, CDR3 protein. The listing skips clone size in some rows; elsewhere it reads once, few, many or a size class.

J gene: TRBJ2-7; V gene: TRBV5-4; clone size: NA; CDR3 protein: ASSLHVVEGGPYEQY
J gene: TRBJ2-7; V gene: TRBV7-3; clone size: few; CDR3 protein: ASSPGFYEQY
J gene: TRBJ2-7; V gene: TRBV7-9; clone size: NA; CDR3 protein: ATQAGDRDHEQY
J gene: TRBJ2-5; V gene: TRBV6-6; clone size: NA; CDR3 protein: ASSYSSGDQY
J gene: TRBJ1-1; V gene: TRBV7-3; clone size: NA; CDR3 protein: ASSLYGQPMNTEAF
J gene: TRBJ2-7; V gene: TRBV7-9; clone size: NA; CDR3 protein: ASSWEMKGIYEQY
J gene: TRBJ2-7; V gene: TRBV5-1; clone size: NA; CDR3 protein: ASSFSGGSNEQY
J gene: TRBJ2-7; V gene: TRBV7-9; clone size: NA; CDR3 protein: ASSDYEQY
J gene: TRBJ2-1; V gene: TRBV7-9; clone size: once; CDR3 protein: ASSRGTSERDEQF
J gene: TRBJ2-1; V gene: TRBV10-3; clone size: NA; CDR3 protein: AISDVRDPSSYNEQF
J gene: TRBJ1-2; V gene: TRBV19; clone size: NA; CDR3 protein: ASSEWARFGGYT
J gene: TRBJ2-7; V gene: TRBV7-6; clone size: once; CDR3 protein: ASSYDRGSYEQY
J gene: TRBJ2-7; V gene: TRBV4-2; clone size: NA; CDR3 protein: ASSQVPSGIYEQY
J gene: TRBJ2-3; V gene: TRBV11-2; clone size: NA; CDR3 protein: ASRQDGGWRGTDTQY
J gene: TRBJ2-7; V gene: TRBV27; clone size: NA; CDR3 protein: ASSYGTPSYEQY
J gene: TRBJ2-2; V gene: TRBV9; clone size: NA; CDR3 protein: ASSPSRGGNTGELF
J gene: TRBJ1-2; V gene: TRBV7-6; clone size: NA; CDR3 protein: ASSLGEGRGPYGYT
J gene: TRBJ1-5; V gene: TRBV5-5; clone size: NA; CDR3 protein: ASSPRGLEIYQPQH
J gene: TRBJ2-5; V gene: TRBV6-5; clone size: NA; CDR3 protein: ASRGAVQETQY
J gene: TRBJ1-1; V gene: TRBV11-2; clone size: NA; CDR3 protein: ASSTRQVWDTEAF
J gene: TRBJ2-1; V gene: TRBV7-3; clone size: NA; CDR3 protein: ASSEGTSGNEQF
J gene: TRBJ1-1; V gene: TRBV21-1; clone size: NA; CDR3 protein: ASSKISDVSQAF